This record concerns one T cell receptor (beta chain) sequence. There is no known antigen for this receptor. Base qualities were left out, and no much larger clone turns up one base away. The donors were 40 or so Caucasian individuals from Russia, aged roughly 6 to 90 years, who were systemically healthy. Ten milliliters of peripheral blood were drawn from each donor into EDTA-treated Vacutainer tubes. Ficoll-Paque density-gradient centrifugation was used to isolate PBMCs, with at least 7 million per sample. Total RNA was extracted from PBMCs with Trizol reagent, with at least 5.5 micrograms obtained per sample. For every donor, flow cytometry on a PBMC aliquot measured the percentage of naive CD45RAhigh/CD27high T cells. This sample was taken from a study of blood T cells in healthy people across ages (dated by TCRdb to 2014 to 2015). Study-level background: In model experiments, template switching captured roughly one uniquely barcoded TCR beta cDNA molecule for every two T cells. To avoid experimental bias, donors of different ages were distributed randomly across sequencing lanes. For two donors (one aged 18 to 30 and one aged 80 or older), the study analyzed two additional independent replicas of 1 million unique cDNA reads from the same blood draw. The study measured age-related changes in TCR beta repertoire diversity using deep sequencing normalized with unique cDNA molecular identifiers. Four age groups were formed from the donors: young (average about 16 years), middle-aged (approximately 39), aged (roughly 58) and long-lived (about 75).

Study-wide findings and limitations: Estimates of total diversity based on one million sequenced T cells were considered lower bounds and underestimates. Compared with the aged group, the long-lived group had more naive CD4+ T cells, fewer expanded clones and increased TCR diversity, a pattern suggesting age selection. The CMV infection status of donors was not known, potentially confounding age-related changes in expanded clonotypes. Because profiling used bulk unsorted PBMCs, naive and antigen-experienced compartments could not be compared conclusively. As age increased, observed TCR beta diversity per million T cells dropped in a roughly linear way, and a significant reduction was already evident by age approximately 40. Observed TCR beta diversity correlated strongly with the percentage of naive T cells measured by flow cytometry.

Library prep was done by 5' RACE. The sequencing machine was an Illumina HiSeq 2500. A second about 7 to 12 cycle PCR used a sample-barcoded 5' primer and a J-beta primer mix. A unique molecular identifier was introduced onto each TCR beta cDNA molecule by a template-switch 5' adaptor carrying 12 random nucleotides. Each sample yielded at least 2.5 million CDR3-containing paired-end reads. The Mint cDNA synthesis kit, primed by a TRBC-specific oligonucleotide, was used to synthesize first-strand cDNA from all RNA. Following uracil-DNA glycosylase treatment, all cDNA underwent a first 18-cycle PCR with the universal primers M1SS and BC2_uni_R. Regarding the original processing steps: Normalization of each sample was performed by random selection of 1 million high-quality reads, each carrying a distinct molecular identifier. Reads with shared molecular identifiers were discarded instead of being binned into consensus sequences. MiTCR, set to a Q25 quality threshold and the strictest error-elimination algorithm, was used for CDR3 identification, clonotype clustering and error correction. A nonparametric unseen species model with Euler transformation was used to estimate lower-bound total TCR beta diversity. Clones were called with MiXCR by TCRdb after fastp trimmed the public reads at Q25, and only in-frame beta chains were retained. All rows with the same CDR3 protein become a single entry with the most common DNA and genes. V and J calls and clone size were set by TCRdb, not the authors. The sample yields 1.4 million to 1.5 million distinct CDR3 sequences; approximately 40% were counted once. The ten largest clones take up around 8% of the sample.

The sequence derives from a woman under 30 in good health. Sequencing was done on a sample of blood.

The CDR3 reads CASMRLGETQFF. The DNA reads TGTGCCAGCATGAGGCTAGGAGAGACCCAGTTCTTC. The V and J genes are TRBV2 and TRBJ2-1, with an unclear D gene assignment. From the cysteine through the phenylalanine, the CDR3 covers 12 amino acids. Solely the CDR3 DNA is kept, with 36 bases framed from the first base. V drops 7 bases and J drops 13 bases, leaving 17 bases in between. In the germline V gene, CDR1 corresponds to SNHLY and CDR2 to FYNNEI.